Listed here is a single TCR beta chain. Its specificity is unknown. V shed 2 bases and J shed 5 bases, with 12 bases lying between them. This CDR3 contains 15 residues. Germline V gene data show CDR1 as MNHEY and CDR2 as SMNVEV (reference sequence). Clones were read by immunoSEQ multiplex PCR, and TCRdb kept only the in-frame ones, dropping some. The sample lists roughly 160,000 clones, approximately 90% occurring once. This sample stems from a study of T cell responses to AZD1222 COVID-19 vaccine. Study observations and caveats: Repertoire sampling was restricted to post-peak T cell response timepoints. Regions 160-218 and 743-854 dominated among vaccine-associated CD4 TCRs spanning spike.

The specimen was peripheral blood, collected on day 0 of MenACWY control vaccination. This TCR derives from an adult in good health. The genes are TRBV27 and TRBJ1-4, with D perhaps TRBD1 (6 bases). As DNA, the CDR3 is TGTGCCAGCAGTTTAAATCGGGGGCCCAATGAAAAACTGTTTTTT. Translated, it gives CASSLNRGPNEKLFF.